What follows is one T cell receptor (beta chain) and its context. Its antigen is as yet unknown. The V gene end was trimmed by 10 bases and the J gene end by 2 bases; junction bases not matched to a gene: 4. In germline, CDR1 is SNHLY, CDR2 FYNNEI. CDR3 length: 13 amino acids. The source of the sample is a study of PD-L1 blockade in urothelial cancer. Overall study context: Prior regimens of chemotherapy numbered 0 to 3 per patient. When blood samples were assessed, the median T cell count was some 130,000. The study, taken as a whole, reports: Better progression-free and overall survival followed lower pretreatment blood clonality. Patients who had durable benefit saw their tumor-associated blood clones expand more at 3 weeks.

Libraries were prepared by immunoSEQ multiplex PCR; TCRdb keeps only in-frame clonotypes and omits some of them. Among some 100,000 clones listed, about nine tenths were seen once. The specimen was PBMCs, collected around atezolizumab (anti-PD-L1) treatment. The TCR comes from a woman of 80 years or more with urothelial cancer. The genes are TRBV2 and TRBJ1-3; 8 positions agree with TRBD1. CDR3 sequence (DNA): TGTGCCACCACAGGGGGGCCTGGAAACACCATATATTTT. Protein sequence: CATTGGPGNTIYF.